This T cell receptor beta chain is from a study of blood T cell repertoires in COVID-19. Using immunoSEQ multiplex PCR, the repertoire was profiled, and TCRdb retains in-frame clones only, with some absent. The sample yields about 430,000 clones, 85% to 90% seen once. The germline V gene has CDR1 ENHRY and CDR2 SYGVKD. There are 14 residues in the CDR3. V gave up 7 bases and J gave up 4 bases, with 16 bases separating them. The age range of participants was roughly 18 to 90 years, with residence in about two dozen US areas. Specimen: PBMCs or T cells enriched from blood (not recorded which). This sequence was found in a woman in her 30s with acute COVID-19. J is TRBJ1-2 and V is TRBV10-3; D is perhaps TRBD1 (5 bases). The CDR3: CAITTLGQGYGYTF. The CDR3 DNA reads TGTGCCATCACAACTTTGGGGCAGGGCTATGGCTACACCTTC.